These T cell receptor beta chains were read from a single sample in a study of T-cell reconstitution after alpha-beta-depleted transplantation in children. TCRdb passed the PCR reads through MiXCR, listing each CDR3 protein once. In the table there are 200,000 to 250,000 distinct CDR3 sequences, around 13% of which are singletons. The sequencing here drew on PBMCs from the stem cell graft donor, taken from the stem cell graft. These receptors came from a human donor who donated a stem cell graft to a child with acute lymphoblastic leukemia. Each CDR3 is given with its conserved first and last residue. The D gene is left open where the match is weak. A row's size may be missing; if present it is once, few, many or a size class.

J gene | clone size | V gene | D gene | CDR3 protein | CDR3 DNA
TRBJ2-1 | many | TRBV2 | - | CASASVNEQFF | TGTGCCAGCGCTAGCGTCAATGAGCAGTTCTTC
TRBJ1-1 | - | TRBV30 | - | CGSTGNTEAFF | TGTGGCTCTACGGGGAACACTGAAGCTTTCTTT
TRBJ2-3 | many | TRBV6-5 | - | CASSWAGSTDTQYF | TGTGCCAGCAGTTGGGCAGGGAGCACAGATACGCAGTATTTT
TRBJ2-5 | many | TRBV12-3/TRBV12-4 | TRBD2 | CASTVGLAEGGDTQYF | TGTGCCAGCACTGTGGGACTAGCGGAGGGGGGAGATACCCAGTACTTC
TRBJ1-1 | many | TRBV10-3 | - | CATTSLGRGNTEAFF | TGTGCCACCACAAGCCTGGGCAGGGGGAACACTGAAGCTTTCTTT
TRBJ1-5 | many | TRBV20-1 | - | CSASFTSNQPQHF | TGCAGTGCTAGTTTCACGAGCAATCAGCCCCAGCATTTT
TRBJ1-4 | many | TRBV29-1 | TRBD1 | CSGTGTANEKLFF | TGCAGCGGGACCGGGACAGCTAATGAAAAACTGTTTTTT
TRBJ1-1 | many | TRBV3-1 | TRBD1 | CASSPGQGWTEAFF | TGTGCCAGCAGCCCCGGACAGGGGTGGACTGAAGCTTTCTTT
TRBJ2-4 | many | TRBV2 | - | CASSEAGQSVKNIQYF | TGTGCCAGCAGTGAAGCGGGGCAGTCGGTCAAAAACATTCAGTACTTC
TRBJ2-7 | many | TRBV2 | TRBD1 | CASRGTGGTPYEQYF | TGTGCCAGCAGGGGGACAGGGGGCACTCCCTACGAGCAGTACTTC
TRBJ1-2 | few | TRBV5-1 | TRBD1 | CASSLRGQDNGYTF | TGCGCCAGCAGCTTGAGGGGACAGGATAATGGCTACACCTTC
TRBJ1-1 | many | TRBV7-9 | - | CASSPSGTWDTEAFF | TGTGCCAGCAGCCCCTCCGGGACGTGGGACACTGAAGCTTTCTTT
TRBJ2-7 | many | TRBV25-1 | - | CASSEYAQGFSYEQYF | TGTGCCAGCAGTGAATACGCGCAGGGGTTCTCCTACGAGCAGTACTTC
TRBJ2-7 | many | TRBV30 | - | CAWTTRGDYEQYF | TGTGCCTGGACCACTCGGGGAGACTACGAGCAGTACTTC
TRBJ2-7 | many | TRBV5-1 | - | CASSLARNNPSYEQYF | TGCGCCAGCAGCTTGGCTCGCAACAACCCCTCCTACGAGCAGTACTTC
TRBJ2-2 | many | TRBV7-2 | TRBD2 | CASSLRASGSGRTGELFF | TGTGCCAGCAGCTTAAGGGCTAGCGGGAGTGGGAGGACCGGGGAGCTGTTTTTT
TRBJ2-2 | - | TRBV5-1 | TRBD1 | CASSRRTGGGELFF | TGCGCCAGCAGCCGCCGGACAGGGGGTGGGGAGCTGTTTTTT
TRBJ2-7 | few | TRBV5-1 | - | CASSQHPGQSGSTYKQYF | TGCGCCAGCAGCCAGCACCCGGGACAGTCCGGGAGTACCTACAAGCAGTACTTC
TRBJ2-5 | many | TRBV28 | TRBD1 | CASSLSWGQQETQYF | TGTGCCAGCAGTTTATCCTGGGGACAGCAAGAGACCCAGTACTTC
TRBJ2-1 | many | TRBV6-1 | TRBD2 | CASRLAGPLNEQFF | TGTGCCAGCAGGCTAGCGGGACCCCTTAATGAGCAGTTCTTC
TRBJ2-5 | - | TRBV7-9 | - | CASSLHGIQETQYF | TGTGCCAGCAGCTTACACGGGATCCAAGAGACCCAGTACTTC
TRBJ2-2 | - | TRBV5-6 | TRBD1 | CASSPRDRVTGELFF | TGTGCCAGCAGCCCTCGGGACAGAGTTACCGGGGAGCTGTTTTTT
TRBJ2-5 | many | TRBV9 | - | CASSVGRGSLQETQYF | TGTGCCAGCAGCGTCGGTCGGGGAAGCCTCCAAGAGACCCAGTACTTC
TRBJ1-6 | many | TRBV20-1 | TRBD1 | CSAREQGAKGPLHF | TGCAGTGCTAGAGAGCAGGGGGCAAAAGGACCCCTCCACTTT
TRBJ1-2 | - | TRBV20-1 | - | CSAQDTAPYGYTF | TGCAGTGCCCAAGACACCGCTCCCTATGGCTACACCTTC
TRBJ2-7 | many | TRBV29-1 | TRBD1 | CSVESGQSSYEQYF | TGCAGCGTTGAGTCGGGACAGAGCTCCTACGAGCAGTACTTC
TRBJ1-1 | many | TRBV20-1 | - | CSARGGNTEAFF | TGCAGTGCCCGTGGGGGTAACACTGAAGCTTTCTTT